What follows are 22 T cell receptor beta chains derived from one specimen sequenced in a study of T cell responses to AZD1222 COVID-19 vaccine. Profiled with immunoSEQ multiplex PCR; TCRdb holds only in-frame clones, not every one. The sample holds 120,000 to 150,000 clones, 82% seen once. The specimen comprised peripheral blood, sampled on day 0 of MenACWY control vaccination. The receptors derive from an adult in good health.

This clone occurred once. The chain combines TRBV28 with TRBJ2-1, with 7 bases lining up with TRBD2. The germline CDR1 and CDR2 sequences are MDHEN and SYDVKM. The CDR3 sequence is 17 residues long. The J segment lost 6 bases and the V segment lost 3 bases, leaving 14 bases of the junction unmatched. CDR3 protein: CASSFPAWGGGPNEQFF. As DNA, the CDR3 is TGTGCCAGCAGTTTCCCCGCCTGGGGCGGGGGACCCAATGAGCAGTTCTTC. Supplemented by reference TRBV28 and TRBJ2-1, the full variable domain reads DVKVTQSSRYLVKRTGEKVFLECVQDMDHENMFWYRQDPGLGLRLIYFSYDVKMKEKGDIPEGYSVSREKKERFSLILESASTNQTSMYLCASSFPAWGGGPNEQFFGPGTRLTVL.

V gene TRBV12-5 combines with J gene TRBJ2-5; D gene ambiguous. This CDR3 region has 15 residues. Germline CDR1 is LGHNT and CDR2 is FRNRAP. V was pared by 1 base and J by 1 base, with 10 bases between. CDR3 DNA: TGTGCTAGTGGTTTGGGTCGGCAAGTCCAAGAGACCCAGTACTTC. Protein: CASGLGRQVQETQYF.

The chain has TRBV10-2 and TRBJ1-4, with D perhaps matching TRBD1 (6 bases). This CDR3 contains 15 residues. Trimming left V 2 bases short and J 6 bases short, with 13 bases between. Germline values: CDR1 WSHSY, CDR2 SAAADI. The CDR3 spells CASSEGSGAHEKLFF. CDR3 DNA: TGCGCCAGCAGTGAGGGTTCGGGGGCTCATGAAAAACTGTTTTTT.

The CDR3 coding sequence is TGCAGCGTTTCGAGGGGCCGGGGGAATGAGCAGTTCTTC. This sequence encodes CSVSRGRGNEQFF. This chain joins TRBV29-1 and TRBJ2-1, with D tentatively TRBD2 (6 bases). V gave up 5 bases and J gave up 7 bases, with 15 bases separating them. The CDR3 loop spans 13 amino acids. The germline V gene encodes CDR1 SQVTM and CDR2 ANQGSEA.

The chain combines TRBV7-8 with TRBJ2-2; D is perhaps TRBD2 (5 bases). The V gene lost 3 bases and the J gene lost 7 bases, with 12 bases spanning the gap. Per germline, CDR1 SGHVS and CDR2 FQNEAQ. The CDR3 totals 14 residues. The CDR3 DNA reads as TGTGCCAGCAGCTTGACTCGCGCGGGCGGGGAGCTGTTTTTT. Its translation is CASSLTRAGGELFF.

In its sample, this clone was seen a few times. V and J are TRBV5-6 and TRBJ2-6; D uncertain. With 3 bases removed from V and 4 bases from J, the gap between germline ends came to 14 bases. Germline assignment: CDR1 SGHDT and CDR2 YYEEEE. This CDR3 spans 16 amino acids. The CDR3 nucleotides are TGTGCCAGCAGCTACGACGAGGTGATGGGGGCCAACGTCCTGACTTTC. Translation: CASSYDEVMGANVLTF.

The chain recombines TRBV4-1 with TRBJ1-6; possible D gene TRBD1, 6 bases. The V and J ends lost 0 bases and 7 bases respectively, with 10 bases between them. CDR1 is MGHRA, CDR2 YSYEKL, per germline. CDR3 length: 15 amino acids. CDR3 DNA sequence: TGCGCCAGCAGCCAAGAAACAGGGCGAAATTCACCCCTCCACTTT. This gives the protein CASSQETGRNSPLHF.

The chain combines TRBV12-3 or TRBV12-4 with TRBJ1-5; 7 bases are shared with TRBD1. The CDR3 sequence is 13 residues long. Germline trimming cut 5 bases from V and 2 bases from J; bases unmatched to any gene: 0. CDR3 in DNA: TGTGCCAGCAGTGGACAGGGCAATCAGCCCCAGCATTTT. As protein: CASSGQGNQPQHF.

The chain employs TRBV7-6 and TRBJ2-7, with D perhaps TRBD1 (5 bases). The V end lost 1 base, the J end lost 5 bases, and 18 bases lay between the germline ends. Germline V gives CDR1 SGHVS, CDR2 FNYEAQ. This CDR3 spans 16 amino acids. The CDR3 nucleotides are TGTGCCAGCAGCTTAGGCGCTTTCCAGGAACAGGACGAGCAGTACGTC. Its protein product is CASSLGAFQEQDEQYV.

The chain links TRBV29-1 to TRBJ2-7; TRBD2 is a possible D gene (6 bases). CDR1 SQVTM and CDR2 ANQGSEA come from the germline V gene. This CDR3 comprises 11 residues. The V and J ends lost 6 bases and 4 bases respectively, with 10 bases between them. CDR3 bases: TGCAGCGTGACCCGGGGGTACGAGCAGTACTTC. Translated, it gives CSVTRGYEQYF.

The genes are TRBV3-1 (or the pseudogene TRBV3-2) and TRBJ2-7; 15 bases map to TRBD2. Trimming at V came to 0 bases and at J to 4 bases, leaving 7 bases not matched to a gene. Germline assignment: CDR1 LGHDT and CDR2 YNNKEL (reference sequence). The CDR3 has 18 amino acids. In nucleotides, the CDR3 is TGTGCCAGCAGCCAAGAGGGACTAGCGGGGGGATCTTGGTACGAGCAGTACTTC. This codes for CASSQEGLAGGSWYEQYF.

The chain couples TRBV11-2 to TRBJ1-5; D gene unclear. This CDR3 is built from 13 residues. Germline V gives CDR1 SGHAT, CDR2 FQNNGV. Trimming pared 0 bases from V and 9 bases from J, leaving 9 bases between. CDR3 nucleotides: TGTGCCAGCAGCTTAGATCCAGAGTGGCCCCAGCATTTT. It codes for CASSLDPEWPQHF. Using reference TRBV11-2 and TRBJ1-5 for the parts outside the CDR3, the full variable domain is EAGVAQSPRYKIIEKRQSVAFWCNPISGHATLYWYQQILGQGPKLLIQFQNNGVVDDSQLPKDRFSAERLKGVDSTLKIQPAKLEDSAVYLCASSLDPEWPQHFGDGTRLSIL.

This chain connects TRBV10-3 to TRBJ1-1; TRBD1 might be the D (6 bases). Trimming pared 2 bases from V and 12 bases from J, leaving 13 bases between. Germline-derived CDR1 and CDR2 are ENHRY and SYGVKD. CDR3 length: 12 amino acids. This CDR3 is CAISEGQNWSFF. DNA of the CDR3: TGTGCCATCAGTGAGGGACAGAATTGGTCTTTCTTT.

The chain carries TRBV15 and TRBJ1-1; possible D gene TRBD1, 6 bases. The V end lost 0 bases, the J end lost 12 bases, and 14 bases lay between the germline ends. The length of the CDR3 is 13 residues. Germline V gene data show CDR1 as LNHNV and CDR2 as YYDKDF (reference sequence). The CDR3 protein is CATSRDGARGSFF. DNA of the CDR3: TGTGCCACCAGCAGAGATGGGGCCAGGGGTTCTTTCTTT.

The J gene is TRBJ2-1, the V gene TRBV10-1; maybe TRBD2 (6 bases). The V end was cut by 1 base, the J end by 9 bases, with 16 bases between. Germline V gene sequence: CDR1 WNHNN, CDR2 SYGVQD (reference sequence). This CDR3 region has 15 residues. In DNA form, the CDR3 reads TGCGCCAGCAGTGAGTTTGAACTAGCCGGGGGTGAGCAGTTCTTC. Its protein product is CASSEFELAGGEQFF.

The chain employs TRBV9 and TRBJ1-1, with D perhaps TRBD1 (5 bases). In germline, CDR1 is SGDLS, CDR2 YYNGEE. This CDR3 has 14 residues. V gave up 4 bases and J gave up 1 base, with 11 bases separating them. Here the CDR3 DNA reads TGTGCCAGCAGCCCCGGGACGGCGAACACTGAAGCTTTCTTT. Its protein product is CASSPGTANTEAFF. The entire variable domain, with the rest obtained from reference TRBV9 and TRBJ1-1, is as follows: DSGVTQTPKHLITATGQRVTLRCSPRSGDLSVYWYQQSLDQGLQFLIQYYNGEERAKGNILERFSAQQFPDLHSELNLSSLELGDSALYFCASSPGTANTEAFFGQGTRLTVV.

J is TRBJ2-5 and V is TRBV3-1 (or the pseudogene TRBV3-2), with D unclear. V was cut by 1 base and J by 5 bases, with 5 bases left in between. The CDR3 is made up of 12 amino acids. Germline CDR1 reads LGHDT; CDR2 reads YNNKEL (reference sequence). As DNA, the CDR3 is TGTGCCAGCAGCCAAGTGAGGGAGACCCAGTACTTC. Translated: CASSQVRETQYF.

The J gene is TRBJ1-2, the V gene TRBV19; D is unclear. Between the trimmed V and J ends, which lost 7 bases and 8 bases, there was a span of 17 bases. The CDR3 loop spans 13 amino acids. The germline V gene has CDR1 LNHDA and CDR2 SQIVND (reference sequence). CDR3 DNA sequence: TGTGCCAGTACCCCGGACTGGACCGGAGGCTACACCTTC. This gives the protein CASTPDWTGGYTF.

CDR3: CASSQLRGGTEAFF. The CDR3 DNA follows: TGTGCCAGCAGCCAACTCAGGGGTGGCACTGAAGCTTTCTTT. The V call is TRBV14, the J call TRBJ1-1; D perhaps matches TRBD1 (6 bases). The germline V and J ends were trimmed by 2 bases and 4 bases, with 11 bases remaining between them. The CDR3 loop spans 14 amino acids. Germline V CDR1 and CDR2: SGHDN, FVKESK.

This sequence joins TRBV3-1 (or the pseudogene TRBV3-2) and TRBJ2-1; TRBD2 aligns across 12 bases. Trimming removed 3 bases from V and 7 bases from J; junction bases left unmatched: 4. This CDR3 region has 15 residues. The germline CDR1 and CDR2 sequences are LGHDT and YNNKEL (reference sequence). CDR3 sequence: CASSHLAGGVNEQFF. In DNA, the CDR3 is TGTGCCAGCAGCCACCTAGCGGGGGGGGTGAATGAGCAGTTCTTC.

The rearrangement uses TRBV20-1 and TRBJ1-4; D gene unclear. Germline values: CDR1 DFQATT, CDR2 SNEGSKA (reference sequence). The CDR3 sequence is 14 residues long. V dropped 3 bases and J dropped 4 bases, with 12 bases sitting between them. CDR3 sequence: CSASRVEVNEKLFF. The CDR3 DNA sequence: TGCAGTGCTAGTAGGGTTGAGGTTAATGAAAAACTGTTTTTT.

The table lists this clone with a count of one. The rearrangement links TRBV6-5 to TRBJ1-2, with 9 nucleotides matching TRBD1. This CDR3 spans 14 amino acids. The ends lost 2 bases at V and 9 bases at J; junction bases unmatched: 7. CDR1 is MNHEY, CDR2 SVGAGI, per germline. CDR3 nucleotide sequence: TGTGCCAGCAGTTACGAGACAGGGGGACGGAGCTACACCTTC. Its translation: CASSYETGGRSYTF.